This T cell receptor (beta chain) emerged from a study of early T cells in non-severe SARS-CoV-2 infection (dated by TCRdb to the early 2020s). Background for the entire study: Bulk RNA from unsorted whole blood was used for TCR sequencing, so alpha and beta chains could not be paired.

The protocol used for the library was 5' RACE. TCRdb lists the instrument as NextSeq 500. Unique molecular identifiers were attached to individual cDNA molecules in the TCR library protocol so that sequencing error and PCR bias could be corrected. TCR alpha and beta chains were both sequenced, and the abundances of alpha and beta sequences in each sample were closely correlated with each other. The study's processing was this. Decombinator V4 was used to perform V gene, J gene and CDR3 annotation of TCR sequences. TCRs were defined as expanded if a significant change between any two time points was detected under a Poisson model with p below 0.0001. TCR abundances were normalised to the total number of TCRs sequenced per sample and expressed as counts per million. TRAV1-2 paired with TRAJ12, TRAJ20 or TRAJ33 defined MAIT TCRs, while TRAV10 paired with TRAJ18 defined iNKT TCRs. VDJdb, accessed on 1 November 2021, was searched for TCRs annotated for CMV, EBV and SARS-CoV-2, and TCRs annotated for more than one antigen were excluded. TCRdb reworked the public reads: Q25 trimming with fastp, MiXCR clone assembly, productive beta chains retained. Rows merge per CDR3 protein into single entries with the most common DNA and genes. V and J calls and clone size were set by TCRdb, not the authors. This sample holds around 100,000 distinct CDR3 sequences; approximately 16% were observed only once. Of the sample, roughly 1.3% is held by the ten largest clones.

Results the study describes overall, beyond this receptor: VDJdb matching was skewed toward anti-spike CD8 responses and likely underestimated virus-specific expansions, missing private and CD4 specificities.

This clonotype showed up many times. This clone's antigen is unknown. No base quality values were provided; no much bigger clone lies one nucleotide off. This was a case-control study nested in a cohort of healthcare workers in London, UK, who had nasopharyngeal swab PCR tests and blood samples taken every week. Healthcare workers were recruited between 23 and 31 March 2020, during the week of the UK lockdown, and were followed weekly for up to about 15 weeks. Including cysteine and phenylalanine, the CDR3 has 13 amino acids. Kept here is only the CDR3 DNA, which spans 39 bases and is read in frame from base 1. V drops 4 bases and J drops 4 bases, leaving 12 bases in between. CDR1 is given as SQVTM and CDR2 as ANQGSEA, both from the germline V gene.

What was sequenced was whole blood. The TCR comes from an adult who was a healthcare worker with PCR-confirmed SARS-CoV-2 infection or an uninfected control (not recorded which). Recombination linked TRBV29-1 to TRBJ2-3; TRBD1 is possibly the D segment (5 matching bases). The CDR3 protein is CSVGGLGADTQYF. The bases read TGCAGCGTTGGGGGCCTTGGGGCAGATACGCAGTATTTT.